This TCR beta chain was obtained from a study of cytomegalovirus exposure and HLA in healthy donors. Whole-study findings and limits: Among TCR beta chains, those listed as cytomegalovirus-associated numbered approximately 150.

With respect to this clone: Antigen: not known.

In germline, CDR1 is SGHTA, CDR2 FQGTGA. The germline V and J ends were trimmed by 4 bases and 4 bases, with 11 bases remaining between them. CDR3 length: 14 amino acids. Amplification used 60 Vbeta primers and 13 Jbeta primers. Data came from immunoSEQ multiplex PCR; TCRdb stores just in-frame clones and leaves some out. This table has roughly 150,000 clones, approximately 78% appearing once. Sequencing was done on a sample of PBMCs. The chain uses TRBV7-3 and TRBJ2-1; D is perhaps TRBD2 (6 bases). The TCR was taken from a male donor in good health and CMV-seronegative. The CDR3 region has the DNA TGTGCCAGCAGCTCCCCCGGGGGTTACAATGAGCAGTTCTTC. This codes for CASSSPGGYNEQFF.